The present TCR beta chain was sequenced within a study of T cell responses to AZD1222 COVID-19 vaccine. Study outcomes and limitations: Spike as a whole was targeted by vaccine-associated CD4 TCRs, dominant at 160-218 and 743-854. The sample set comprised mostly white British donors with more females, and clonal diversity was possibly underestimated. Unmutated variant regions are reportedly the target of nearly half of TCRs that are spike-specific. Sampling captured repertoires only after the peak T cell response.

V was clipped by 1 base and J by 6 bases; unmatched bases: 6. The CDR3 length is 15 residues. The V gene's germline CDR1 is SGHTA and CDR2 FQGNSA. The repertoire was sequenced with immunoSEQ multiplex PCR; TCRdb's copy has only in-frame clones and lacks some. The table records 100,000 to 120,000 clones, around 90% of them present only once. Comment on this clone: What it recognizes is unknown.

The chain joins TRBV7-2 to TRBJ1-5, with 7 bases aligning to TRBD1. The receptor was derived from an adult who received the AZD1222 COVID-19 vaccine. The starting material was peripheral blood, obtained 28 days after the second AZD1222 dose. Here the CDR3 DNA reads TGTGCCAGCAGCTTAGACAGGGGCCTAGCTCAGCCCCAGCATTTT. This gives the protein CASSLDRGLAQPQHF.